A single sample is the source of the 27 T cell receptor beta chains below, sequenced in a study of shared clonotypes between healthy human individuals. Sequencing used immunoSEQ multiplex PCR; TCRdb keeps in-frame clones, though not all of them. Altogether 950,000 to 1,300,000 clones are present, 60% to 80% being singletons, with the ten largest covering approximately 1.5%. The sequenced sample consisted of memory CD4+ T cells sorted from blood. Subset specified: CD45RA-negative fraction. The receptors stem from a man between 18 and 35 years old in good health.

Turning to this clone: Other nucleotide sequences in the sample specify the same CDR3. The chain recombines TRBV7-9 with TRBJ1-1; D gene uncertain. CDR1 and CDR2 from the germline V gene are SEHNR and FQNEAQ (reference sequence). The CDR3 sequence is 12 residues long. V lost 3 bases, J lost 4 bases, and 6 bases lay in between. The CDR3 reads CASSFSGTEAFF. The CDR3 nucleotides are TGTGCCAGCAGCTTTTCGGGCACTGAAGCTTTCTTT.

V gene TRBV5-8 combines with J gene TRBJ2-3; 7 nucleotides match TRBD2. V gave up 10 bases and J gave up 2 bases; unmatched junction bases: 4. The V gene's germline CDR1 is SGHTS and CDR2 YDEGEE. This CDR3 has 12 amino acids. The CDR3 sequence: CAGGGTTDTQYF. CDR3 nucleotide sequence: TGTGCCGGGGGGGGAACCACAGATACGCAGTATTTT.

The chain employs TRBV11-2 and TRBJ2-3, with D uncertain. CDR1 and CDR2 (germline): SGHAT, FQNNGV. The CDR3 spans 17 residues. V was trimmed by 5 bases and J by 0 bases, leaving 18 bases between them. The CDR3 reads CASSLTGGKSSTDTQYF. In nucleotides, the CDR3 is TGTGCCAGCAGCCTCACGGGCGGCAAATCTAGCACAGATACGCAGTATTTT.

The chain is built from TRBV7-2 and TRBJ2-1, with D perhaps assigned TRBD1 or TRBD2 (5 bases each). The CDR3 has 17 residues. Trimming removed 1 base at V and 6 bases at J, with 19 bases between. The germline V gene encodes CDR1 SGHTA and CDR2 FQGNSA. This CDR3 is CASSLGGTTGLINEQFF. In DNA, the CDR3 is TGTGCCAGCAGCTTAGGAGGGACCACCGGACTTATCAATGAGCAGTTCTTC.

The J gene is TRBJ2-2, the V gene TRBV5-1; the D is unclear. Germline loops: CDR1 SGHRS, CDR2 YFSETQ. The CDR3 totals 15 residues. Deletions cut 4 bases from V and 7 bases from J, with 17 bases between. The CDR3: CASSRAFVGYGELFF. For the CDR3, the DNA is TGCGCCAGCAGCCGCGCGTTTGTCGGGTACGGGGAGCTGTTTTTT. The entire variable domain, with the rest obtained from reference TRBV5-1 and TRBJ2-2, is as follows: KAGVTQTPRYLIKTRGQQVTLSCSPISGHRSVSWYQQTPGQGLQFLFEYFSETQRNKGNFPGRFSGRQFSNSRSEMNVSTLELGDSALYLCASSRAFVGYGELFFGEGSRLTVL.

The chain uses TRBV4-3 and TRBJ2-1; 10 positions agree with TRBD2. Germline V gives CDR1 LGHNA, CDR2 YSLEER. This CDR3 spans 15 amino acids. After removal of 4 bases from V and 8 bases from J, the junction contained 8 bases not matched to a gene. In nucleotides, the CDR3 is TGCGCCAGCAGCCTCAGGCCTAGCGGGAGTGATGAGCAGTTCTTC. Translated: CASSLRPSGSDEQFF.

The chain joins TRBV6-1 to TRBJ1-2, with D possibly being TRBD1 (6 bases). The germline V and J ends were trimmed by 0 bases and 5 bases, with 13 bases remaining between them. Germline loops: CDR1 MNHNS, CDR2 SASEGT. There are 15 residues in the CDR3. The DNA of the CDR3 is TGTGCCAGCAGTGAAGCGCCAAGCCAGGGGTATGGCTACACCTTC. It yields the protein CASSEAPSQGYGYTF.

The rearrangement uses TRBV4-1 and TRBJ2-2; TRBD2 matches at 10 bases. Per the germline V gene, CDR1 is MGHRA and CDR2 is YSYEKL. After removal of 0 bases from V and 6 bases from J, the junction contained 4 bases not matched to a gene. The CDR3 is 16 residues long. CDR3 nucleotides: TGCGCCAGCAGCCAAGATCGAAGCGGGGGGGCCGGGGAGCTGTTTTTT. This translates into CASSQDRSGGAGELFF.

In this sample, this clone turned up once. This chain joins TRBV6-1 and TRBJ1-5; possible D gene TRBD1, 5 bases. The germline CDR1 and CDR2 sequences are MNHNS and SASEGT. The V end was cut by 1 base, the J end by 7 bases, with 14 bases between. The CDR3 runs to 15 residues. This chain's CDR3 is CASSEVGRVGQPQHF. Here the CDR3 DNA reads TGTGCCAGCAGTGAAGTGGGCAGGGTCGGGCAGCCCCAGCATTTT.

This clone was observed a few times. A much larger clone sits a single nucleotide away, making a read error possible. V and J are TRBV7-9 and TRBJ1-1; TRBD1 matches 8 bases. V shed 7 bases and J 1 base; nucleotides not matched to a gene: 2. The V gene's germline CDR1 is SEHNR and CDR2 FQNEAQ (reference sequence). The CDR3 runs 13 residues. The chain's CDR3 is CASIGQGNTEAFF. Written as DNA, the CDR3 is TGTGCCAGCATAGGACAGGGGAACACTGAAGCTTTCTTT.

With regard to this clone: A far larger clone is a single base away, which makes a read error likely. The V gene is TRBV6-1, the J gene TRBJ1-1, with D possibly TRBD1 on 5 matching bases. The CDR3 length is 14 residues. Germline V CDR1 and CDR2: MNHNS, SASEGT. This chain's CDR3 is CASIKNGAGTGAFF. CDR3 in DNA: TGTGCCAGCATTAAGAATGGGGCAGGGACTGGAGCTTTCTTT.

This clone was found many times. This chain joins TRBV11-3 and TRBJ2-3; D uncertain. V lost 0 bases and J lost 6, with 4 bases in between. The germline V gene has CDR1 SGHNT and CDR2 YENEEA. This CDR3 comprises 12 residues. The CDR3 loop is CASSLDLDTQYF. The CDR3 bases are TGTGCCAGCAGCTTAGATTTGGATACGCAGTATTTT.

The chain combines TRBV15 with TRBJ1-3; no clear D gene. The ends were cut back, 2 bases at V and 0 bases at J, with 17 bases in the middle. CDR3 length: 18 residues. The V gene's germline CDR1 is LNHNV and CDR2 YYDKDF (reference sequence). The CDR3 here is CATSRRTDLSISGNTIYF. CDR3 bases: TGTGCCACCAGCAGAAGGACCGACCTAAGCATCTCTGGAAACACCATATATTTT.

V and J are TRBV4-1 and TRBJ2-3; the match to TRBD2 covers 7 bases. CDR3 size: 15 residues. Germline CDR1 reads MGHRA; CDR2 reads YSYEKL. The trim removed 1 base at V and 2 bases at J, leaving 3 bases unmatched. The CDR3 nucleotides are TGCGCCAGCAGCCAAGGGGACTATTCCACAGATACGCAGTATTTT. Translated, it gives CASSQGDYSTDTQYF.

This chain uses TRBV7-2 with TRBJ2-7, with TRBD2 identical over 14 bases. This CDR3 region has 16 residues. Per germline, CDR1 SGHTA and CDR2 FQGNSA. The ends lost 5 bases at V and 3 bases at J; junction bases unmatched: 6. The CDR3 DNA sequence: TGTGCCAGCAGCGTCGGGACTAGCGGGGGATTCTACGAGCAGTACTTC. It yields the protein CASSVGTSGGFYEQYF.

In regard to this clone: A much larger clonotype is one base distant, so this may be a read error. This chain links TRBV6-5 with TRBJ2-7; D gene ambiguous. The germline V gene has CDR1 MNHEY and CDR2 SVGAGI. The CDR3 runs 10 residues. V was pared by 1 base and J by 5 bases, with 0 bases between. The CDR3 loop is CASSYYEQYF. CDR3 nucleotides: TGTGCCAGCAGTTACTACGAGCAGTACTTC.

The CDR3 loop is CASSYLPGSGEKLFF. As DNA, the CDR3 is TGTGCCAGCAGTTACTTACCGGGCTCGGGTGAAAAACTGTTTTTT. This rearrangement joins TRBV6-5 to TRBJ1-4; no clear D gene. The ends were cut back, 1 base at V and 7 bases at J, with 13 bases in the middle. Germline values: CDR1 MNHEY, CDR2 SVGAGI. The length of the CDR3 is 15 residues.

The chain uses TRBV6-1 and TRBJ1-4; 9 bases align to TRBD1. In germline, CDR1 is MNHNS, CDR2 SASEGT. The CDR3 contains 15 residues. The trim removed 7 bases at V and 3 bases at J, leaving 6 bases unmatched. The CDR3 protein is CASTAQGAANEKLFF. The CDR3 DNA is TGTGCCAGCACCGCACAGGGGGCGGCTAATGAAAAACTGTTTTTT.

The chain has TRBV9 and TRBJ2-5; a possible D gene is TRBD1 (6 bases). V lost 0 bases, J lost 5 bases, and 14 bases lay in between. This CDR3 has 15 amino acids. Per the germline V gene, CDR1 is SGDLS and CDR2 is YYNGEE. The CDR3 DNA reads as TGTGCCAGCAGCGTAGCTGGGGGCATCTTTGAGACCCAGTACTTC. Translated: CASSVAGGIFETQYF.

V gene TRBV13 combines with J gene TRBJ2-4, with 7 bases fitting TRBD1. V gave up 5 bases and J gave up 0 bases; unmatched junction bases: 7. The CDR3 is 16 amino acids. From germline, CDR1 is PRHDT and CDR2 FYEKMQ (reference sequence). The CDR3 spells CASSQGTALAKNIQYF. CDR3 in DNA: TGTGCCAGCAGCCAAGGGACAGCTCTAGCCAAAAACATTCAGTACTTC.

The chain recombines TRBV19 with TRBJ2-5; D uncertain. Germline V gene data show CDR1 as LNHDA and CDR2 as SQIVND (reference sequence). There are 14 residues in the CDR3. The V gene lost 1 base and the J gene lost 5 bases, with 11 bases spanning the gap. CDR3 sequence reads: CASSIGGSRETQYF. The CDR3 DNA follows: TGTGCCAGTAGTATAGGGGGATCTAGGGAGACCCAGTACTTC.

The V call is TRBV15, the J call TRBJ1-1, with 9 bases lining up with TRBD1. The trim removed 2 bases at V and 4 bases at J, leaving 8 bases unmatched. The CDR3 totals 16 residues. Germline CDR1 LNHNV, CDR2 YYDKDF (reference sequence). The CDR3 nucleotides read TGTGCCACCAGCAGATCGTCACAGGGGGCGGGCACTGAAGCTTTCTTT. Its translation is CATSRSSQGAGTEAFF.

This clone was counted at least ten times. The rearrangement links TRBV18 to TRBJ2-7, with 9 bases matching TRBD1. Germline CDR1 KGHSH, CDR2 LQKENI. The length of the CDR3 is 15 residues. Unmatched junction bases numbered 5, after V lost 3 bases and J lost 2 bases. In nucleotides, the CDR3 is TGTGCCAGCTCACCCCGGGACAGGGCGGCCTACGAGCAGTACTTC. Translating gives CASSPRDRAAYEQYF.

The J gene is TRBJ1-3, the V gene TRBV29-1, with D hard to call. In germline, CDR1 is SQVTM, CDR2 ANQGSEA. The CDR3 runs to 12 residues. V lost 6 bases and J lost 4, with 10 bases in between. This CDR3 reads CSVQEVGNTIYF. The CDR3 DNA sequence: TGCAGCGTGCAGGAGGTGGGAAACACCATATATTTT.

In the case of this clone: Other nucleotide sequences from this sample produce the same CDR3. V is TRBV18 and J is TRBJ1-2; TRBD1 is a possible D gene (6 bases). There are 13 residues in the CDR3. V lost 3 bases and J lost 5, with 10 bases in between. Germline loops: CDR1 KGHSH, CDR2 LQKENI. In DNA, the CDR3 is TGTGCCAGCTCACCGGACAGAGGGTATGGCTACACCTTC. Protein sequence: CASSPDRGYGYTF.

The rearrangement joins TRBV15 to TRBJ1-5, with no clear D. V gave up 3 bases and J gave up 6 bases, with 9 bases separating them. The CDR3 loop spans 13 amino acids. Germline V CDR1 and CDR2: LNHNV, YYDKDF (reference sequence). The CDR3 is CATSSLGPQPQHF. The CDR3, as DNA: TGTGCCACCAGCAGTCTCGGCCCTCAGCCCCAGCATTTT.

The CDR3 DNA sequence: TGCAGTGCTAGGATGGAAAATGAGCAGTTCTTC. This codes for CSARMENEQFF. The chain links TRBV20-1 to TRBJ2-1; D not certain. V gave up 3 bases and J gave up 7 bases, with 7 bases separating them. Germline V lookup: CDR1 DFQATT, CDR2 SNEGSKA (reference sequence). The CDR3 runs 11 residues.